This T cell receptor beta chain was identified during a study of identical twins. Germline V gene data show CDR1 as SGHVS and CDR2 as FQNEAQ. The CDR3 totals 15 residues. Trimming removed 1 base at V and 4 bases at J, with 13 bases between. There are many counts of this clonotype. Its target is not known. Broader study findings: Zero-insertion analyses could be partly confounded by invariant MAIT and iNKT cells. The models gave estimates that fell short of the out-of-frame TCR alpha sharing seen in monozygotic twins.

A template switching step contributed a universal primer site, while unique molecular identifiers were present in the cDNA. TCRdb re-called the 5' RACE reads with MiXCR, one entry per CDR3 protein. Of around 650,000 distinct CDR3 sequences in the sample, around 7.4% were seen once. These data also formed part of another study, on yellow fever vaccine responses in identical twins.

Input material: PBMCs. V and J are TRBV7-8 and TRBJ1-2, with D perhaps TRBD1 (6 bases). The clonotype originates from a woman younger than 35 in good health. The CDR3 region is CASSLVNRDPYGYTF. The CDR3, as DNA: TGTGCCAGCAGCTTAGTCAACAGGGACCCCTATGGCTACACCTTC.